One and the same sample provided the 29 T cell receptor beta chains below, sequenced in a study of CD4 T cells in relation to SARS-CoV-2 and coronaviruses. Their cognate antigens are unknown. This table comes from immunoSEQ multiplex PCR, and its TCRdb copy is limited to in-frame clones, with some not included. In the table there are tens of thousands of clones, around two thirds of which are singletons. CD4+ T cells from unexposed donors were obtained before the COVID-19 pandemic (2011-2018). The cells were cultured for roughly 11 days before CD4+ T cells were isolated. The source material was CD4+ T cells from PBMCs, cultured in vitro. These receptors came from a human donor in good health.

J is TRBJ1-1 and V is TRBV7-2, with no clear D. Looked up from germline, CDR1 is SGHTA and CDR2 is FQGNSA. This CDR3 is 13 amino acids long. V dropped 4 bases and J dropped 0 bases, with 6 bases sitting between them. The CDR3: CASSSSMNTEAFF. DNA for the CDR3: TGTGCCAGCAGCTCATCTATGAACACTGAAGCTTTCTTT.

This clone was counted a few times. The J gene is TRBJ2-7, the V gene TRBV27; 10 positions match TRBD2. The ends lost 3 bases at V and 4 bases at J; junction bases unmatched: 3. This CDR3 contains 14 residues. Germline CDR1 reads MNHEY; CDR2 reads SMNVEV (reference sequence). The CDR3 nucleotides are TGTGCCAGCAGTTTCCTAGCGGGGGCATACGAGCAGTACTTC. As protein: CASSFLAGAYEQYF.

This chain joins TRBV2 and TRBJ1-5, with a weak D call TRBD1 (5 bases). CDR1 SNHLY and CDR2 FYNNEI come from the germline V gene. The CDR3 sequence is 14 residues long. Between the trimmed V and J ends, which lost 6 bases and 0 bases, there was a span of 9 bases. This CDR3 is CASRATVSNQPQHF. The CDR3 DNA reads TGTGCCAGCAGGGCGACAGTTAGCAATCAGCCCCAGCATTTT.

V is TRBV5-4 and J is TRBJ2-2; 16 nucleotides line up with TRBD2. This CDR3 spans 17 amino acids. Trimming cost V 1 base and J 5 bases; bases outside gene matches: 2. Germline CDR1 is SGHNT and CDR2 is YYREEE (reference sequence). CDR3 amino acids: CASSLPGLAGGTGELFF. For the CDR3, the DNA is TGTGCCAGCAGCTTGCCGGGACTAGCGGGGGGGACCGGGGAGCTGTTTTTT.

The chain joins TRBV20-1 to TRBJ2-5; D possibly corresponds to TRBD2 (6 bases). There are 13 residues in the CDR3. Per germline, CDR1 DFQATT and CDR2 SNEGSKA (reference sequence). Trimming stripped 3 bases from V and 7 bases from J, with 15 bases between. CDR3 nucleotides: TGCAGTGCTAGTACTGGGGTGGGGGGGACCCAGTACTTC. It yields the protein CSASTGVGGTQYF.

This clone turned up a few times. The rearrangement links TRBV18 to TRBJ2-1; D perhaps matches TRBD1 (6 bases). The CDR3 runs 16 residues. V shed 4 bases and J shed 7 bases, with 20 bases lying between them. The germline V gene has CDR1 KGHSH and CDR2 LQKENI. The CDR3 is CASSLRSQGSGNEQFF. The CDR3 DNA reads TGTGCCAGCTCACTACGGTCGCAGGGGAGTGGGAATGAGCAGTTCTTC. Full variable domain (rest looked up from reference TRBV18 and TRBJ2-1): NAGVMQNPRHLVRRRGQEARLRCSPMKGHSHVYWYRQLPEEGLKFMVYLQKENIIDESGMPKERFSAEFPKEGPSILRIQQVVRGDSAAYFCASSLRSQGSGNEQFFGPGTRLTVL.

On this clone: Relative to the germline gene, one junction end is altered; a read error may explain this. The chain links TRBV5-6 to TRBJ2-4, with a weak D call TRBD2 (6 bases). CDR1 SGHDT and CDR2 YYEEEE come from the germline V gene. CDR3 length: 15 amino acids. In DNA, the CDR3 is TGTGCCAGCAGTTTGGAGGGGAAGGCCAAAAACATTCAGTACTTC. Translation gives CASSLEGKAKNIQYF.

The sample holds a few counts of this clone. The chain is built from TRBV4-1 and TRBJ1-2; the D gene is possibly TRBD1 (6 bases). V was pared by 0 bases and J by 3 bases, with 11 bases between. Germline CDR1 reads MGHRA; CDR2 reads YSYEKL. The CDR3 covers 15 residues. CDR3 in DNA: TGCGCCAGCAGCCAAGATGAGGGGGGGGACTATGGCTACACCTTC. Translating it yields CASSQDEGGDYGYTF.

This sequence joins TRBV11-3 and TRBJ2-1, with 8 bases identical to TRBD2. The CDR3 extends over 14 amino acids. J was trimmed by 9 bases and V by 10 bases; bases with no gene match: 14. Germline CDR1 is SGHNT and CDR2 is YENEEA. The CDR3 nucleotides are TGTGCCAAGAACCAAGCGGGCCGGGGGGGTGAGCAGTTCTTC. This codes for CAKNQAGRGGEQFF.

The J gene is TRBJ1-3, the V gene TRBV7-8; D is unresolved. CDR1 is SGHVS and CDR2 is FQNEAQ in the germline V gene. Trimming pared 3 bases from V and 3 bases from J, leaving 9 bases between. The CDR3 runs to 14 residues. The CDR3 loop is CASSFAGLGNTIYF. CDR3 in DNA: TGTGCCAGCAGCTTCGCTGGCCTTGGAAACACCATATATTTT.

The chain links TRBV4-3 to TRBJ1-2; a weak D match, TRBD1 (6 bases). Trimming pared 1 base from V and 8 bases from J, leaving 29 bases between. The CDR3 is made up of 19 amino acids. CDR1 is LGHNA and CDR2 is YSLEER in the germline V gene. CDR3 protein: CASSQAFPTGLLMGRGYTF. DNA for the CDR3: TGCGCCAGCAGCCAAGCCTTCCCGACAGGCCTGCTTATGGGGCGAGGCTACACCTTC.

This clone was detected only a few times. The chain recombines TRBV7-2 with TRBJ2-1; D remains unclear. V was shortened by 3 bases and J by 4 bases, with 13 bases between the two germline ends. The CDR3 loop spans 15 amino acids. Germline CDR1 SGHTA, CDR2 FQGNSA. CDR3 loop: CASSLATRPYNEQFF. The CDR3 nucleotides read TGTGCCAGCAGCTTGGCGACGCGGCCGTACAATGAGCAGTTCTTC. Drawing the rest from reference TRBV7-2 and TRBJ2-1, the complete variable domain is GAGVSQSPSNKVTEKGKDVELRCDPISGHTALYWYRQSLGQGLEFLIYFQGNSAPDKSGLPSDRFSAERTGGSVSTLTIQRTQQEDSAVYLCASSLATRPYNEQFFGPGTRLTVL.

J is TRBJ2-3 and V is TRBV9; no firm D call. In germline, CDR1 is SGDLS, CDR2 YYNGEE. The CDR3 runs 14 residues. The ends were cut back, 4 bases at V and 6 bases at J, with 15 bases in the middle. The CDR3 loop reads CASSNTPVFDTQYF. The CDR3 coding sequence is TGTGCCAGCAGCAACACCCCGGTTTTTGATACGCAGTATTTT.

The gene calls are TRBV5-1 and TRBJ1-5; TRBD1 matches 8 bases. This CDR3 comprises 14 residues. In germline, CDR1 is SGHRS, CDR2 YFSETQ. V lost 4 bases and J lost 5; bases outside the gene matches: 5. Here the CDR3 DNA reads TGCGCCAGCAGCAGAACAGGGGGTGATCAGCCCCAGCATTTT. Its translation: CASSRTGGDQPQHF.

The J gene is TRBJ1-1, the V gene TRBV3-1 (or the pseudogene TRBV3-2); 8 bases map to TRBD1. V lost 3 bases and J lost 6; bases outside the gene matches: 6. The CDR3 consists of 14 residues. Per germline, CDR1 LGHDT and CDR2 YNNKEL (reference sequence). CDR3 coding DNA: TGTGCCAGCAGCCAGCTACAGGGGGACTCTGAAGCTTTCTTT. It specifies CASSQLQGDSEAFF.

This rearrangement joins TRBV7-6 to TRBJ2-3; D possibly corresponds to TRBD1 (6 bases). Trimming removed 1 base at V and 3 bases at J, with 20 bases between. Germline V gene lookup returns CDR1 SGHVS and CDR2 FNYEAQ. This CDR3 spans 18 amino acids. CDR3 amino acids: CASSLDSSFIRGTDTQYF. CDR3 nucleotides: TGTGCCAGCAGCTTAGACTCCAGCTTTATAAGGGGGACAGATACGCAGTATTTT.

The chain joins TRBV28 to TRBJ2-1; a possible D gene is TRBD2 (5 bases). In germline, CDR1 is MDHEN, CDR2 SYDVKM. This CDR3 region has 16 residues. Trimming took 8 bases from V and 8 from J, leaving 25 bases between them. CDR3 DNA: TGTGCCAGCCTAACCCCCCGGACTCCCACACGCTATGAGCAGTTCTTC. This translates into CASLTPRTPTRYEQFF.

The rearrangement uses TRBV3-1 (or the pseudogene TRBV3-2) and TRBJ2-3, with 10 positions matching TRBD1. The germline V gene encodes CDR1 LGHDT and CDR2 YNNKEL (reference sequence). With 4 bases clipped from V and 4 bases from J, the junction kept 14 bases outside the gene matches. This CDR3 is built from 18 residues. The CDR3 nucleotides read TGTGCCAGCAGCCTTCCTATGGGACAGGGGACCGGACCAGATACGCAGTATTTT. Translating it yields CASSLPMGQGTGPDTQYF.

The CDR3 spells CSVEQTYEQYF. The DNA of the CDR3 is TGCAGTGTTGAGCAAACCTACGAGCAGTACTTC. The chain links TRBV20-1 to TRBJ2-7; no reliable D call. The CDR3 has 11 amino acids. Germline V gene lookup returns CDR1 DFQATT and CDR2 SNEGSKA (reference sequence). Trimming took off 7 bases at V and 2 bases at J, with 9 bases between the two ends.

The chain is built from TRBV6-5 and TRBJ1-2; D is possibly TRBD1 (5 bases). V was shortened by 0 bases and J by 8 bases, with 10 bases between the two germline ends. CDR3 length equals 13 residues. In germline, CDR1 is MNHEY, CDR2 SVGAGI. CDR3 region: CASSYSSGGGYTF. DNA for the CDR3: TGTGCCAGCAGTTACTCGAGTGGGGGAGGCTACACCTTC.

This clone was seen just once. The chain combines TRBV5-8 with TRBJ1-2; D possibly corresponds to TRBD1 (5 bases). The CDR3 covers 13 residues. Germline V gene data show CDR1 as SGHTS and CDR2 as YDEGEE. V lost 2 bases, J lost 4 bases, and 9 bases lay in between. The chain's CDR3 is CASSFGGSYGYTF. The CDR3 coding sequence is TGTGCCAGCAGCTTTGGGGGGTCCTATGGCTACACCTTC.

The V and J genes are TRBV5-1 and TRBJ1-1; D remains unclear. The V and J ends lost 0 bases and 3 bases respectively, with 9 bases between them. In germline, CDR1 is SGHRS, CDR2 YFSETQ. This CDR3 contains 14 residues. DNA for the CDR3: TGCGCCAGCAGCTTGGGACTCAGAGACACTGAAGCTTTCTTT. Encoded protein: CASSLGLRDTEAFF.

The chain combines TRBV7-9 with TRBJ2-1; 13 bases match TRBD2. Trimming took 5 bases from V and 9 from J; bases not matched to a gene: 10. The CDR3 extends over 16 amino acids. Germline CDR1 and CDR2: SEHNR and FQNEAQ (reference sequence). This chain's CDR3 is CASSIGTSGNMGEQFF. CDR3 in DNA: TGTGCCAGCAGCATAGGGACTAGCGGGAATATGGGTGAGCAGTTCTTC.

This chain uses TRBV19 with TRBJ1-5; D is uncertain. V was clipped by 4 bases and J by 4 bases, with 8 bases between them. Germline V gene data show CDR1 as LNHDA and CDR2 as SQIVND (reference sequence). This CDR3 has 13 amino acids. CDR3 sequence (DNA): TGTGCCAGTAGTAGCCAGGTGAATCAGCCCCAGCATTTT. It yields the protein CASSSQVNQPQHF.

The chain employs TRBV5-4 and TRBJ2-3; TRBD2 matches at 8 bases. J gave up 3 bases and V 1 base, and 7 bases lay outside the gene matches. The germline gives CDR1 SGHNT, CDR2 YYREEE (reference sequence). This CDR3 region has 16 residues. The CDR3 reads CASSLLSGGWTDTQYF. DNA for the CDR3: TGTGCCAGCAGCTTGTTGTCGGGGGGGTGGACAGATACGCAGTATTTT.

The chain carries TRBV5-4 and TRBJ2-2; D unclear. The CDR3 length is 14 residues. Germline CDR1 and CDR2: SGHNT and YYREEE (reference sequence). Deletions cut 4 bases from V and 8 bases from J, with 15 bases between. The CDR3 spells CASSTGPAAGELFF. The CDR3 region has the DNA TGTGCCAGCAGCACCGGACCCGCGGCGGGGGAGCTGTTTTTT.

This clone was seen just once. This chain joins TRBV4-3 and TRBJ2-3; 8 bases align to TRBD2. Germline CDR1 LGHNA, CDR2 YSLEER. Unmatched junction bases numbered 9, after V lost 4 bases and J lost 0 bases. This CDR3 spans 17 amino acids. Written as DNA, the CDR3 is TGCGCCAGCAGCCGACTAACTAGCGGAGCAAGCACAGATACGCAGTATTTT. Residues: CASSRLTSGASTDTQYF.

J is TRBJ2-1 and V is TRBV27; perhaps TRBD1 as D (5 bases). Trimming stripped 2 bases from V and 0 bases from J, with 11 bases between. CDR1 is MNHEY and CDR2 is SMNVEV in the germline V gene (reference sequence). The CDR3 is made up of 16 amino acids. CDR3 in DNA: TGTGCCAGCAGTTTAGCGACAGCGAGCTCCTACAATGAGCAGTTCTTC. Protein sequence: CASSLATASSYNEQFF.

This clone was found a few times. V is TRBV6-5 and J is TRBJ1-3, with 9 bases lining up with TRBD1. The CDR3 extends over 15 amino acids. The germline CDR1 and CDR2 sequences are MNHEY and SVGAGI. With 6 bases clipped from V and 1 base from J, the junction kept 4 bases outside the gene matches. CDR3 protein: CASRQGAQSGNTIYF. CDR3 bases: TGTGCCAGCAGACAGGGGGCCCAATCTGGAAACACCATATATTTT.